Included here is one TCR beta chain sequence, with context. The sample belongs to a study of cytomegalovirus exposure and HLA in healthy donors. Researchers ran the PCR with 60 Vbeta and 13 Jbeta primers. Repertoires were generated with immunoSEQ multiplex PCR, while TCRdb's copy carries only in-frame clones and drops some. Of under 150,000 clones listed, about four fifths are singletons. J lost 5 bases, V lost 0 bases, and 9 bases had no gene match. In germline, CDR1 is LNHNV, CDR2 YYDKDF (reference sequence). The CDR3 has 17 amino acids. The sequence derives from a female donor in good health and CMV-seronegative. The sample consisted of PBMCs. This rearrangement joins TRBV15 to TRBJ2-5; 10 nucleotides match TRBD2. CDR3 region: CATSRDLASGRGETQYF. The CDR3 DNA sequence: TGTGCCACCAGCAGAGATTTGGCTAGCGGGAGAGGTGAGACCCAGTACTTC.